This T cell receptor (beta chain) came from a study of T cell responses to AZD1222 COVID-19 vaccine. Study-wide findings and caveats: Elevations in Spike-specific TCR breadth and depth followed administration of two AZD1222 doses. Spike as a whole was targeted by vaccine-associated CD4 TCRs, dominant at 160-218 and 743-854. No repertoire was sampled before or during the peak T cell response, only after it.

Clones were read by immunoSEQ multiplex PCR, and TCRdb kept only the in-frame ones, dropping some. The profile shows 120,000 to 150,000 clones, approximately 78% of them singletons. This clone was recorded once. Its matching antigen is unknown. The junction had 4 bases not matched to a gene; V was cut back by 0 bases and J by 7 bases. The CDR3 length is 16 residues. Per germline, CDR1 MNHNS and CDR2 SASEGT. The rearrangement uses TRBV6-1 and TRBJ1-6; TRBD1 matches at 9 bases. The sequencing here drew on peripheral blood, taken on day 0 of MenACWY control vaccination. The origin of this receptor is an adult in good health. The CDR3 reads CASSEALGQGNSPLHF. In DNA form, the CDR3 reads TGTGCCAGCAGTGAAGCGCTAGGACAGGGGAATTCACCCCTCCACTTT.